This T cell receptor (beta chain) is drawn from a study of blood T cell repertoires in COVID-19. In the study overall: Sites in the United States, Italy and Spain provided acute and convalescent COVID-19 samples. T cells, B-cell-depleted T cells, or PBMCs provided the cDNA or gDNA that served as material.

Per the original methods: Amplification from reference gene primers served as the basis for estimated nucleated cell counts. Assay: immunoSEQ multiplex PCR; the TCRdb copy retains only in-frame clones and omits some. That table supplies the V and J calls and clone size; D and trimming were determined from the DNA. The sample contains about 250,000 clones, 88% of which appear only once. V lost 8 bases to trimming and J lost 2 bases, with 24 bases between them. The CDR3 is 18 amino acids. Germline values: CDR1 WNHNN, CDR2 SYGVQD (reference sequence). This receptor was identified in a middle-aged woman who had recovered from COVID-19. The specimen sequenced was peripheral blood. This chain uses TRBV10-1 with TRBJ2-2; maybe TRBD1 (5 bases). The CDR3 nucleotides are TGCGCCAGCCGGCCCCCTCACCGGGCAGGGCTCAACACCGGGGAGCTGTTTTTT. Residues: CASRPPHRAGLNTGELFF.